The 30 T cell receptor beta chains below all came from one sample that was sequenced in a study of shared clonotypes between healthy human individuals. TCRdb's table, derived via immunoSEQ multiplex PCR, lists solely in-frame clones and lacks some. The sample consists of about 2 million clones, just under 95% of them appearing once. CD45RO-negative, CCR7-positively selected cells formed the naive CD8 fraction, excluding terminally differentiated effector memory CD45RA+ cells. The sequencing sample was made of naive CD8+ T cells sorted from blood. All receptors derive from a man younger than 35 in good health.

Points on this clone: This sample includes further DNA sequences coding for the same CDR3. The chain combines TRBV13 with TRBJ2-7; D gene uncertain. V was cut by 6 bases and J by 0 bases, with 12 bases left in between. Per the germline V gene, CDR1 is PRHDT and CDR2 is FYEKMQ (reference sequence). This CDR3 contains 14 residues. The CDR3 region has the DNA TGTGCCAGCAGTCCGGGCCCGAGCTCCTACGAGCAGTACTTC. Its protein is CASSPGPSSYEQYF.

The V call is TRBV19, the J call TRBJ2-7; D is perhaps TRBD1 (5 bases). V shed 0 bases and J shed 4 bases, with 16 bases lying between them. CDR1 LNHDA and CDR2 SQIVND come from the germline V gene (reference sequence). The CDR3 is 16 amino acids. The CDR3 DNA follows: TGTGCCAGTAGTATAGATGGATCAGGGCGAATTTACGAGCAGTACTTC. It yields the protein CASSIDGSGRIYEQYF.

This chain joins TRBV16 and TRBJ2-7; no clear D. CDR3 length equals 17 residues. The V end was cut by 1 base, the J end by 0 bases, with 16 bases between. Per germline, CDR1 KGHSY and CDR2 FQNENV. For the CDR3, the DNA is TGTGCCAGCAGCCAATGGGTAGTCAGCGAAGACTCCTACGAGCAGTACTTC. It encodes CASSQWVVSEDSYEQYF.

This chain links TRBV10-3 with TRBJ2-7; possible D gene TRBD1, 6 bases. The CDR3 is made up of 15 amino acids. Germline-derived CDR1 and CDR2 are ENHRY and SYGVKD. V was pared by 0 bases and J by 0 bases, with 9 bases between. The CDR3 spells CAISESPDSSYEQYF. The CDR3 DNA follows: TGTGCCATCAGTGAGTCACCGGACAGCTCCTACGAGCAGTACTTC.

This rearrangement joins TRBV27 to TRBJ1-5; D uncertain. This CDR3 contains 16 residues. The V end lost 4 bases, the J end lost 6 bases, and 19 bases lay between the germline ends. CDR1 and CDR2 (germline): MNHEY, SMNVEV (reference sequence). The DNA of the CDR3 is TGTGCCAGCAGTTCCTCCGTCGGGGAGGTGGGTCAGCCCCAGCATTTT. Residues: CASSSSVGEVGQPQHF.

The rearrangement joins TRBV11-2 to TRBJ1-4; D is perhaps TRBD1 (5 bases). V was trimmed by 2 bases and J by 8 bases, leaving 12 bases between them. The V gene's germline CDR1 is SGHAT and CDR2 FQNNGV. The length of the CDR3 is 14 residues. Here the CDR3 DNA reads TGTGCCAGCAGCTTATGGACTGGGGGAGAAAAACTGTTTTTT. This gives the protein CASSLWTGGEKLFF.

This chain joins TRBV13 and TRBJ1-4, with D uncertain. The CDR3 totals 13 residues. V dropped 4 bases and J dropped 6 bases, with 9 bases sitting between them. The germline V gene encodes CDR1 PRHDT and CDR2 FYEKMQ (reference sequence). This chain's CDR3 is CASSSSEYEKLFF. The CDR3 bases are TGTGCCAGCAGCTCGAGCGAATATGAAAAACTGTTTTTT.

The J gene is TRBJ2-7, the V gene TRBV25-1, with D possibly being TRBD1 (5 bases). The CDR3 runs to 11 residues. The germline gives CDR1 MGHDK, CDR2 SYGVNS. Deletions cut 7 bases from V and 2 bases from J, with 6 bases between. CDR3 amino acids: CASTDTYEQYF. Written as DNA, the CDR3 is TGTGCCAGCACGGACACCTACGAGCAGTACTTC.

The chain employs TRBV6-5 and TRBJ1-3, with D possibly matching TRBD1 (5 bases). Germline V gene data show CDR1 as MNHEY and CDR2 as SVGAGI. V was pared by 4 bases and J by 0 bases, with 13 bases between. CDR3 length: 16 amino acids. DNA of the CDR3: TGTGCCAGCAGTTGGGGACGGCCGAGCTCTGGAAACACCATATATTTT. Residues: CASSWGRPSSGNTIYF.

V usage is TRBV11-2 and J usage is TRBJ1-6, with a possible D match to TRBD1 (5 bases). Trimming stripped 5 bases from V and 6 bases from J, with 11 bases between. Germline V lookup: CDR1 SGHAT, CDR2 FQNNGV. The CDR3 runs 14 residues. The CDR3 nucleotides are TGTGCCAGCAGCCAGAACAGGTTTAATTCACCCCTCCACTTT. It codes for CASSQNRFNSPLHF.

The chain employs TRBV27 and TRBJ1-2; D gene unclear. CDR1 MNHEY and CDR2 SMNVEV come from the germline V gene (reference sequence). Trimming removed 7 bases from V and 1 base from J, with 19 bases in between. The CDR3 is 16 amino acids. As DNA, the CDR3 is TGTGCCAGCACCCATCTCTCCCCGATTTTTAACTATGGCTACACCTTC. It codes for CASTHLSPIFNYGYTF.

The chain couples TRBV11-2 to TRBJ2-2, with D maybe TRBD1 (6 bases). Germline V lookup: CDR1 SGHAT, CDR2 FQNNGV. V was trimmed by 4 bases and J by 4 bases, leaving 10 bases between them. There are 14 residues in the CDR3. CDR3 residues: CASSSLGATGELFF. In DNA form, the CDR3 reads TGTGCCAGCAGCTCGCTGGGGGCCACCGGGGAGCTGTTTTTT.

V and J are TRBV29-1 and TRBJ2-2; perhaps TRBD2 as D (5 bases). The V end lost 8 bases, the J end lost 1 base, and 11 bases lay between the germline ends. This CDR3 region has 13 residues. Looked up from germline, CDR1 is SQVTM and CDR2 is ANQGSEA. CDR3 in DNA: TGCAGCCCCCTCGCGGGGAACACCGGGGAGCTGTTTTTT. It codes for CSPLAGNTGELFF.

This clone was detected only once. This specimen includes other DNA sequences encoding the same CDR3. The rearrangement uses TRBV5-1 and TRBJ1-1, with D maybe TRBD1 (5 bases). Germline CDR1 is SGHRS and CDR2 is YFSETQ. Trimming pared 0 bases from V and 3 bases from J, leaving 6 bases between. The CDR3 has 13 amino acids. The CDR3 spells CASSLVGDTEAFF. In DNA form, the CDR3 reads TGCGCCAGCAGCTTGGTGGGGGACACTGAAGCTTTCTTT.

This clone was observed a single time. The same CDR3 can be traced to other DNA sequences in this sample. This sequence joins TRBV5-6 and TRBJ2-7; D may correspond to TRBD1 or TRBD2 (6 bases each). This CDR3 has 11 amino acids. V was pared by 4 bases and J by 7 bases, with 9 bases between. CDR1 SGHDT and CDR2 YYEEEE come from the germline V gene. The CDR3 DNA sequence: TGTGCCAGCAGCCTAGGGGGGGAGCAGTACTTC. It specifies CASSLGGEQYF.

This clone showed up just once. J is TRBJ1-3 and V is TRBV7-6; a possible D gene is TRBD1 (6 bases). V was pared by 5 bases and J by 7 bases, with 24 bases between. Germline V gene sequence: CDR1 SGHVS, CDR2 FNYEAQ. The CDR3 is made up of 17 amino acids. The CDR3 region is CASSPRGGETVGNTIYF. As DNA, the CDR3 is TGTGCCAGCAGCCCGCGAGGGGGGGAGACGGTCGGGAACACCATATATTTT.

The chain carries TRBV28 and TRBJ1-6; D is uncertain. Germline V gives CDR1 MDHEN, CDR2 SYDVKM. This CDR3 is 15 amino acids long. Trimming took 3 bases from V and 8 from J, leaving 14 bases between them. CDR3 sequence: CASSFGRFLDSPLHF. The CDR3 bases are TGTGCCAGCAGTTTCGGCAGGTTCCTCGATTCACCCCTCCACTTT.

This clone has just a few counts. The sample has other DNA sequences that encode this CDR3 too. The J gene is TRBJ2-5, the V gene TRBV4-1; D is perhaps TRBD1 (5 bases). Germline CDR1 and CDR2: MGHRA and YSYEKL. With 0 bases removed from V and 3 bases from J, the gap between germline ends came to 5 bases. CDR3 length equals 13 residues. The CDR3 loop is CASSQDREETQYF. CDR3 DNA: TGCGCCAGCAGCCAAGACAGGGAAGAGACCCAGTACTTC.

This chain connects TRBV4-3 to TRBJ2-1; possibly TRBD2 for D (5 bases). V was cut by 5 bases and J by 2 bases, with 19 bases left in between. Germline V gives CDR1 LGHNA, CDR2 YSLEER. The CDR3 is 17 amino acids. CDR3 DNA: TGCGCCAGCAGCAGGGCGGGCGGGTTAAGCACCTACAATGAGCAGTTCTTC. This encodes CASSRAGGLSTYNEQFF.

The gene calls are TRBV5-6 and TRBJ2-1; D may be TRBD1 or TRBD2 (5 bases each). The CDR3 is 13 amino acids. Germline CDR1 and CDR2: SGHDT and YYEEEE. V gave up 4 bases and J gave up 10 bases, with 15 bases separating them. CDR3 coding DNA: TGTGCCAGCAGCATAGCAGGGTCGGGGGAGCAGTTCTTC. The encoded protein is CASSIAGSGEQFF.

There are a few counts of this clone. Other DNA sequences in this sample translate to the same CDR3. This chain uses TRBV28 with TRBJ1-5; D gene unclear. The CDR3 totals 13 residues. V was pared by 4 bases and J by 0 bases, with 4 bases between. CDR1 and CDR2 (germline): MDHEN, SYDVKM. This chain's CDR3 is CASSSDSNQPQHF. The CDR3, as DNA: TGTGCCAGCAGTTCGGATAGCAATCAGCCCCAGCATTTT.

V is TRBV6-6 and J is TRBJ2-3; D ambiguous. CDR3 length: 15 residues. V was trimmed by 0 bases and J by 2 bases, leaving 9 bases between them. From germline, CDR1 is MNHNY and CDR2 SVGAGI (reference sequence). CDR3 protein: CASSYSDGPTDTQYF. As DNA, the CDR3 is TGTGCCAGCAGTTACTCGGATGGTCCCACAGATACGCAGTATTTT.

The rearrangement joins TRBV10-3 to TRBJ1-1; D ambiguous. V lost 6 bases, J lost 3 bases, and 17 bases lay in between. CDR3 length: 15 residues. Germline loops: CDR1 ENHRY, CDR2 SYGVKD. The CDR3 loop is CAIRDPADRDTEAFF. As DNA, the CDR3 is TGTGCCATCAGAGACCCCGCGGATCGGGACACTGAAGCTTTCTTT.

The chain couples TRBV15 to TRBJ2-7; 9 bases agree with TRBD2. V lost 7 bases and J lost 2; bases outside the gene matches: 6. Germline V gene lookup returns CDR1 LNHNV and CDR2 YYDKDF (reference sequence). This CDR3 region has 14 residues. CDR3 region: CATKGGRDTYEQYF. The CDR3 DNA sequence: TGTGCCACCAAAGGCGGGAGGGACACCTACGAGCAGTACTTC.

On this clone: Distinct nucleotide sequences in the sample also encode this CDR3. The V call is TRBV28, the J call TRBJ1-1; a weak D match, TRBD1 (5 bases). Germline loops: CDR1 MDHEN, CDR2 SYDVKM. Trimming took off 0 bases at V and 1 base at J, with 9 bases between the two ends. This CDR3 comprises 15 residues. The CDR3 DNA sequence: TGTGCCAGCAGTTTATGGGGGCAGGGGAACACTGAAGCTTTCTTT. It specifies CASSLWGQGNTEAFF.

This sequence joins TRBV28 and TRBJ1-2; 8 bases are a match to TRBD1. The ends lost 6 bases at V and 8 bases at J; junction bases unmatched: 8. This CDR3 is built from 13 residues. CDR1 is MDHEN, CDR2 SYDVKM, per germline. CDR3 amino acids: CASSETTGEGYTF. The CDR3 coding sequence is TGTGCCAGCAGCGAAACGACAGGGGAAGGCTACACCTTC.

J is TRBJ1-5 and V is TRBV12-1. TRBV12-1 is marked as a pseudogene. The CDR3 has 15 amino acids. CDR3 amino acids: CASSFHGRSNQPQHF. CDR3 nucleotide sequence: TGTGCCAGCAGCTTCCACGGGCGTAGCAATCAGCCCCAGCATTTT.

The chain links TRBV7-8 to TRBJ2-2; 12 bases agree with TRBD2. Trimming removed 2 bases from V and 5 bases from J; junction bases left unmatched: 3. Germline CDR1 and CDR2: SGHVS and FQNEAQ. This CDR3 region has 16 residues. Here the CDR3 reads CASSLRLAGDTGELFF. The CDR3 nucleotides read TGTGCCAGCAGCTTAAGACTAGCGGGAGATACCGGGGAGCTGTTTTTT.

The gene calls are TRBV25-1 and TRBJ2-7; D unresolved. Trimming shortened V by 2 bases and J by 1 base, and 6 bases separated the two germline ends. The CDR3 runs to 13 residues. CDR1 MGHDK and CDR2 SYGVNS come from the germline V gene. The CDR3 DNA is TGTGCCAGCAGTGAAAGCTTTTCCTACGAGCAGTACTTC. Translated: CASSESFSYEQYF.

The V and J genes are TRBV5-6 and TRBJ1-1, with no clear D. This CDR3 is built from 12 residues. The V end was cut by 4 bases, the J end by 9 bases, with 13 bases between. Germline assignment: CDR1 SGHDT and CDR2 YYEEEE. CDR3 in DNA: TGTGCCAGCAGCGCGTCCGGGCTTCAAGCTTTCTTT. Encoded protein: CASSASGLQAFF.